The sequence of this T cell receptor beta chain was determined in a study of response to subunit inactivated influenza vaccine. General observations from the study: Every seasonal influenza vaccination brings in few new T cells, the authors suggested.

This clonotype was seen a handful of times. Antigen specificity is unknown. MiXCR was run by TCRdb on the RT-PCR reads, yielding one entry per CDR3 protein. The sample lists fewer than 600,000 distinct CDR3 sequences, approximately 6.9% seen once, with over 10% in the top ten. The CDR3 length is 13 residues. Per the germline V gene, CDR1 is KGHSH and CDR2 is LQKENI. The germline V and J ends were trimmed by 5 bases and 5 bases, with 10 bases remaining between them. This clonotype was sampled from a man aged 50-75 years who received an inactivated influenza vaccine. Source: PBMCs from blood, taken 23 to 25 months after vaccination. The V and J genes are TRBV18 and TRBJ2-1; tentatively, D is TRBD1 (6 bases). The CDR3 loop is CASSTGTHNEQFF. Here the CDR3 DNA reads TGTGCCAGCTCAACCGGGACACACAATGAGCAGTTCTTC.